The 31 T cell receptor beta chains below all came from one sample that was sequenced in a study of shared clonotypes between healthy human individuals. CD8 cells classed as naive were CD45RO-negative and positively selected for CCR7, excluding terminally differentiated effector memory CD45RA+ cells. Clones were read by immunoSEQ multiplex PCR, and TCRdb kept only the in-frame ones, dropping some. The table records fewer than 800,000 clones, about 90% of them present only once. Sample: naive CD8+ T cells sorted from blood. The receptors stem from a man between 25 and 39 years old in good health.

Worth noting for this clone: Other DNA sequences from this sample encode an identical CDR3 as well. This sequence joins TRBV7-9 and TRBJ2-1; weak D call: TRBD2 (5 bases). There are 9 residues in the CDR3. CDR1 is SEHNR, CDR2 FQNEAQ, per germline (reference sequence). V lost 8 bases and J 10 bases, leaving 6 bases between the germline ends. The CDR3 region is CASGGEQFF. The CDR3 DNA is TGTGCCAGCGGAGGAGAGCAGTTCTTC.

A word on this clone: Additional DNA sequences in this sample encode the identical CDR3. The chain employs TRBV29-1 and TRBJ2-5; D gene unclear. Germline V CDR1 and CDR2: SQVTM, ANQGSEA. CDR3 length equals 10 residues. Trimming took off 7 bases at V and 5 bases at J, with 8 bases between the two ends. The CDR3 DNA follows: TGCAGCGCCCTGGGGGAGACCCAGTACTTC. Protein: CSALGETQYF.

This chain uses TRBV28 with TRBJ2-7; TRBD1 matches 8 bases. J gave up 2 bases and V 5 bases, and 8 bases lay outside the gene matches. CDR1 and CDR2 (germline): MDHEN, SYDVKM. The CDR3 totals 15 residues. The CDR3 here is CASSIGTGLTYEQYF. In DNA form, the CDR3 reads TGTGCCAGCAGTATCGGGACAGGCTTGACCTACGAGCAGTACTTC.

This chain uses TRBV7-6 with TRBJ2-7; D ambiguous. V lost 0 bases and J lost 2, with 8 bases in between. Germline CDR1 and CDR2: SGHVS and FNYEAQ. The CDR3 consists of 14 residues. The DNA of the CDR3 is TGTGCCAGCAGCTTAGCAGATAAGCCCTACGAGCAGTACTTC. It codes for CASSLADKPYEQYF.

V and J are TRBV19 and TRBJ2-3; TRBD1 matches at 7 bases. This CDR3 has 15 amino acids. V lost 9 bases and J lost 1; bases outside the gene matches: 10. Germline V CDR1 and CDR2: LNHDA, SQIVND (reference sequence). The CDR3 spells CASTVTGAGTDTQYF. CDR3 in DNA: TGTGCCAGCACTGTTACAGGGGCTGGCACAGATACGCAGTATTTT. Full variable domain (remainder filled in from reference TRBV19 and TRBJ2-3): DGGITQSPKYLFRKEGQNVTLSCEQNLNHDAMYWYRQDPGQGLRLIYYSQIVNDFQKGDIAEGYSVSREKKESFPLTVTSAQKNPTAFYLCASTVTGAGTDTQYFGPGTRLTVL.

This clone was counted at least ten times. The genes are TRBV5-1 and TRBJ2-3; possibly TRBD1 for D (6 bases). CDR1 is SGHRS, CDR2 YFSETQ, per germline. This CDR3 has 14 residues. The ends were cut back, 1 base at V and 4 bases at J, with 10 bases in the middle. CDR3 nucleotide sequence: TGCGCCAGCAGCTTGTTACAGGGTGCAGATACGCAGTATTTT. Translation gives CASSLLQGADTQYF.

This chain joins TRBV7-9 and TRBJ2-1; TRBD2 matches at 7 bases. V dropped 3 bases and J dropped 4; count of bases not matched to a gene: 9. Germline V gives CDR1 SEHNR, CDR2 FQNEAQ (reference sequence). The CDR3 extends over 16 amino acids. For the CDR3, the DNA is TGTGCCAGCAGCTTTCCGAGGGAGGGGACTTACAATGAGCAGTTCTTC. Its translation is CASSFPREGTYNEQFF.

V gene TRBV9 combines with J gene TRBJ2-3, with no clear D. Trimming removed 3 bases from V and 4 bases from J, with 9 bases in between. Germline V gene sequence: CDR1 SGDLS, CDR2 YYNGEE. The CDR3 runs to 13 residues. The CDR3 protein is CASSGRPADTQYF. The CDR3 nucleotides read TGTGCCAGCAGCGGGAGACCGGCAGATACGCAGTATTTT.

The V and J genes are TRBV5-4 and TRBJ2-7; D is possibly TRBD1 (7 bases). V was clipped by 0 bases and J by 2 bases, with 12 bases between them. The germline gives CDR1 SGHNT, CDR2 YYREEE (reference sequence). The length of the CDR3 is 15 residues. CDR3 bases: TGTGCCAGCAGCTTGGTGGAGGGGGCCCCCTACGAGCAGTACTTC. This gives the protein CASSLVEGAPYEQYF.

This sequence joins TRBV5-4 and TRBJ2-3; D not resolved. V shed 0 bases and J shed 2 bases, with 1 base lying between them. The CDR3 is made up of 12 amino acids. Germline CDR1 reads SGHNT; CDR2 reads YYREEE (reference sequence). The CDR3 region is CASSLDTDTQYF. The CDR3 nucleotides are TGTGCCAGCAGCTTGGACACAGATACGCAGTATTTT.

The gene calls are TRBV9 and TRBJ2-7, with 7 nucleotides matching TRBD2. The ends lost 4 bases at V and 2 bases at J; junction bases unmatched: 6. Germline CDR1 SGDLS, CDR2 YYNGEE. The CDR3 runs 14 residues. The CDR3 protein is CASSPSSGTYEQYF. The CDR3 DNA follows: TGTGCCAGCAGCCCCTCTAGCGGAACCTACGAGCAGTACTTC.

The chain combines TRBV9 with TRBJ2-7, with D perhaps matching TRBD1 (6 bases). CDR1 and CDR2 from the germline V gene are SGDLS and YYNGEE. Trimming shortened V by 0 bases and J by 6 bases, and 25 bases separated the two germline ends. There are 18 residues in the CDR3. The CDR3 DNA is TGTGCCAGCAGCGTAGGGTCAGGGTCCCAGGGGTGGCCTCTCGAGCAGTACTTC. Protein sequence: CASSVGSGSQGWPLEQYF.

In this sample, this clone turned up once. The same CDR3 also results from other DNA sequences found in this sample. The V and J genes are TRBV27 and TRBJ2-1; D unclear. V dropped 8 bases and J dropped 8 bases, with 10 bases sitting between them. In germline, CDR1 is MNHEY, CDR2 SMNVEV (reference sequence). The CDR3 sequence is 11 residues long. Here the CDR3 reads CASGRAHEQFF. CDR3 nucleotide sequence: TGTGCCAGCGGCCGGGCCCATGAGCAGTTCTTC.

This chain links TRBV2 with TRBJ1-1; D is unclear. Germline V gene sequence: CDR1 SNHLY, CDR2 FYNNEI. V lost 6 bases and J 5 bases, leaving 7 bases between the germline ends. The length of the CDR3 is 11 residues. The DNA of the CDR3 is TGTGCCAGCAGGGGAACAACTGAAGCTTTCTTT. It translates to CASRGTTEAFF.

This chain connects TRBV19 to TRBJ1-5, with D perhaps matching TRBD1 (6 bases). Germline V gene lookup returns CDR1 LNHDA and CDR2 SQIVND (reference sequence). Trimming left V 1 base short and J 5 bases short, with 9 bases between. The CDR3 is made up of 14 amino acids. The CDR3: CASSIGGGHQPQHF. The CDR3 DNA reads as TGTGCCAGTAGTATAGGGGGGGGGCATCAGCCCCAGCATTTT.

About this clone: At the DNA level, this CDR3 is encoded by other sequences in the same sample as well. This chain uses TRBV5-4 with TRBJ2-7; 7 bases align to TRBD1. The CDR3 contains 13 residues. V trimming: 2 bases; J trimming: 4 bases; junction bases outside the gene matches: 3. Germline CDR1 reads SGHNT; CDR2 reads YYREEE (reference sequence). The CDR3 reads CASSLQGSYEQYF. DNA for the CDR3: TGTGCCAGCAGCTTACAGGGGTCATACGAGCAGTACTTC. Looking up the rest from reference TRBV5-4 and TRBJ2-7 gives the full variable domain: ETGVTQSPTHLIKTRGQQVTLRCSSQSGHNTVSWYQQALGQGPQFIFQYYREEENGRGNFPPRFSGLQFPNYSSELNVNALELDDSALYLCASSLQGSYEQYFGPGTRLTVT.

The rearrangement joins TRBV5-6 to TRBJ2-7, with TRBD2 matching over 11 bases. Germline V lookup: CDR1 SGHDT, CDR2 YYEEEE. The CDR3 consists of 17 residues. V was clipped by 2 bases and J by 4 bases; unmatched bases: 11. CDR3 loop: CASSLGLAGGPGYEQYF. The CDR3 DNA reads TGTGCCAGCAGCTTAGGGTTAGCGGGAGGGCCGGGGTACGAGCAGTACTTC.

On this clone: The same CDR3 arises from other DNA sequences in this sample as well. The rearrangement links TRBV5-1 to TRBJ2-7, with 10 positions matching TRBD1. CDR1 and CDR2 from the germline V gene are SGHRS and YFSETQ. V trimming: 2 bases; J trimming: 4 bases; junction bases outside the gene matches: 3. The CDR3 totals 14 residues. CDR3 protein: CASSLGTGEYEQYF. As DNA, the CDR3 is TGCGCCAGCAGCTTAGGGACAGGGGAATACGAGCAGTACTTC.

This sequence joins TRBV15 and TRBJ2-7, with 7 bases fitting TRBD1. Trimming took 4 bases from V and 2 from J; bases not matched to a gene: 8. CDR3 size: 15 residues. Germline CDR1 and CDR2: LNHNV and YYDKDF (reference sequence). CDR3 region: CATSTKTGPTYEQYF. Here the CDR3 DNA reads TGTGCCACCAGCACTAAGACAGGGCCGACCTACGAGCAGTACTTC.

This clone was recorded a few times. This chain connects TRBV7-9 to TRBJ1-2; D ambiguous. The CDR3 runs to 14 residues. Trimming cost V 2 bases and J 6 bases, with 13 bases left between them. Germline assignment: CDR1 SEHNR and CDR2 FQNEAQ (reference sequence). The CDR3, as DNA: TGTGCCAGCAGCTTAATGGGCGCCTCAGATGGCTACACCTTC. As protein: CASSLMGASDGYTF.

Here the CDR3 DNA reads TGCGCCAGCAGCCAAGATCGGTGGCAGGGCATCGTAGGTTTCACTGAAGCTTTCTTT. Translated, it gives CASSQDRWQGIVGFTEAFF. The V and J genes are TRBV4-3 and TRBJ1-1, with D possibly matching TRBD1 (5 bases). The CDR3 totals 19 residues. Trimming cost V 0 bases and J 4 bases, with 24 bases left between them. The V gene's germline CDR1 is LGHNA and CDR2 YSLEER.

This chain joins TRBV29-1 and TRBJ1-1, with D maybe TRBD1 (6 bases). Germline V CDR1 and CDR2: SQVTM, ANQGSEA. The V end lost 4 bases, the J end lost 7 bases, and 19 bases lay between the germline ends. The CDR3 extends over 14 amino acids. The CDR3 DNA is TGCAGCGTTGCCGGCACAGGGCGAGACTTTGAAGCTTTCTTT. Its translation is CSVAGTGRDFEAFF.

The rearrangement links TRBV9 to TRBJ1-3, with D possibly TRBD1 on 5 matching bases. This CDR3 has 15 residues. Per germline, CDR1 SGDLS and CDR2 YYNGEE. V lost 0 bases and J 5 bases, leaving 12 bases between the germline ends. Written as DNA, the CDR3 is TGTGCCAGCAGCGTAGCGGGGCAGGATCGAAACACCATATATTTT. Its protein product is CASSVAGQDRNTIYF.

The CDR3 protein is CSVEEAGGFYEQYF. The CDR3 nucleotides read TGCAGCGTTGAAGAAGCAGGGGGGTTTTACGAGCAGTACTTC. V and J are TRBV29-1 and TRBJ2-7; D may be TRBD1 (7 bases). Deletions cut 0 bases from V and 4 bases from J, with 13 bases between. Germline CDR1 and CDR2: SQVTM and ANQGSEA. There are 14 residues in the CDR3.

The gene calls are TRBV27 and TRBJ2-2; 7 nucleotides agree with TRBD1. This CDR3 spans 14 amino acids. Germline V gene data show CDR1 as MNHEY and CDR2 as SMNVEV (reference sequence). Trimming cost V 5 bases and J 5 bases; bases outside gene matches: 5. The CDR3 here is CASSGQGVTGELFF. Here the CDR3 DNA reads TGTGCCAGCAGTGGGCAGGGGGTGACCGGGGAGCTGTTTTTT.

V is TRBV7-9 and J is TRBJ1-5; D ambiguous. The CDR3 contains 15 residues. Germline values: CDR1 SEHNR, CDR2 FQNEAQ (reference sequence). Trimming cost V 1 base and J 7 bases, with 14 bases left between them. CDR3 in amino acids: CASSLGEALGQPQHF. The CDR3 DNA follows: TGTGCCAGCAGCTTAGGGGAGGCCCTGGGGCAGCCCCAGCATTTT. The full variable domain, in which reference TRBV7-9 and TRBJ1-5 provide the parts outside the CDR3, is DTGVSQNPRHKITKRGQNVTFRCDPISEHNRLYWYRQTLGQGPEFLTYFQNEAQLEKSRLLSDRFSAERPKGSFSTLEIQRTEQGDSAMYLCASSLGEALGQPQHFGDGTRLSIL.

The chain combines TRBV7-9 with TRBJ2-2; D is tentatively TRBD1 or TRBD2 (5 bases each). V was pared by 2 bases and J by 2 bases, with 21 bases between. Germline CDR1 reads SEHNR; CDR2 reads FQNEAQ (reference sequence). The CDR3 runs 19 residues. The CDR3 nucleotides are TGTGCCAGCAGCTTAAAAATTACGAAAGGGACGCCAAACACCGGGGAGCTGTTTTTT. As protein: CASSLKITKGTPNTGELFF.

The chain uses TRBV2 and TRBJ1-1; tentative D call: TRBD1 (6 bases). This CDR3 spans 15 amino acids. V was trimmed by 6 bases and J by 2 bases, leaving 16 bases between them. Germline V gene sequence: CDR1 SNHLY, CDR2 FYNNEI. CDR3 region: CASREGGGLNTEAFF. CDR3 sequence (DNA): TGTGCCAGCAGGGAGGGGGGAGGTTTAAACACTGAAGCTTTCTTT.

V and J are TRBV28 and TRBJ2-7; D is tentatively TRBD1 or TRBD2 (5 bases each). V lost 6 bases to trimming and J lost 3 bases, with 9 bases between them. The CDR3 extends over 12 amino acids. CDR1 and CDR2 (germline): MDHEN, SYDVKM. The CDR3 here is CASSMGRYEQYF. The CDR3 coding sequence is TGTGCCAGCAGCATGGGACGCTACGAGCAGTACTTC.

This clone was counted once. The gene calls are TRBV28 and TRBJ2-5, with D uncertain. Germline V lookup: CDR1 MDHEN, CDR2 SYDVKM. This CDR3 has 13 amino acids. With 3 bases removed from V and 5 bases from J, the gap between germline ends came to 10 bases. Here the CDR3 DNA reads TGTGCCAGCAGTTTCGAGATAGGGGAGACCCAGTACTTC. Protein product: CASSFEIGETQYF.

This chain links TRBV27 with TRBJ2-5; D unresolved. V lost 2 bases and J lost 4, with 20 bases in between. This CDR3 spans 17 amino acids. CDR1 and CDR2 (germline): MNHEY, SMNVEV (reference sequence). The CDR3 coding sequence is TGTGCCAGCAGTTTACTCCGTTCGGGTGGAGTCAGAGAGACCCAGTACTTC. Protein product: CASSLLRSGGVRETQYF.